The rows below give T cell receptor beta chains drawn from one sample of a study of blood T cells in healthy people across ages. TCRdb reprocessed the 5' RACE reads with MiXCR, giving one entry per CDR3 protein. Of some 750,000 distinct CDR3 sequences listed, about a fifth are singletons. Sequencing was done on a sample of blood. The receptors derive from a man in his sixties or seventies in good health. The CDR3 runs from the conserved cysteine through the conserved F or W. The order of the fields is clone size, J gene, D gene, V gene, CDR3 protein, CDR3 DNA. D genes are given only for firm matches. Expanded clones are given a class, and other clones once, few, many or no size at all.

>many|TRBJ2-1|TRBD2|TRBV7-2
CASSLGLASYNEQFF
TGTGCCAGCAGCTTAGGACTAGCGTCCTACAATGAGCAGTTCTTC
>-|TRBJ1-5|-|TRBV4-3
CASSASTASNQPQHF
TGCGCCAGCAGCGCGAGCACAGCTAGCAATCAGCCCCAGCATTTT
>-|TRBJ2-1|TRBD2|TRBV7-6
CASSLSAGRSLSYNEQFF
TGTGCCAGCAGCTTAAGCGCCGGGAGGTCTCTCTCCTACAATGAGCAGTTCTTC
>-|TRBJ2-5|TRBD2|TRBV13
CASSLLPGGQYF
TGTGCCAGCAGCTTATTACCGGGGGGCCAGTACTTC
>-|TRBJ2-7|TRBD1|TRBV5-1
CASSQLQGTYEQYF
TGCGCCAGCAGCCAACTACAGGGGACCTACGAGCAGTACTTC
>many|TRBJ2-1|TRBD1|TRBV6-2/TRBV6-3
CASSQGAWAKFF
TGTGCCAGCAGCCAGGGGGCATGGGCTAAGTTCTTC
>many|TRBJ2-4|-|TRBV5-1
CASSFDGNIQYF
TGCGCCAGCAGCTTTGACGGTAACATTCAGTACTTC
>-|TRBJ1-2|-|TRBV7-9
CASSLADTPRSYTF
TGTGCCAGCAGCTTAGCGGACACCCCAAGGAGCTACACCTTC
>-|TRBJ1-1|-|TRBV10-1
CASSDNPRNTEAFF
TGCGCCAGCAGCGACAACCCACGGAACACTGAAGCTTTCTTT
>-|TRBJ1-1|-|TRBV6-1
CASSPGPENTEAFF
TGTGCCAGCAGCCCCGGCCCGGAGAACACTGAAGCTTTCTTT
>-|TRBJ2-1|-|TRBV3-1
CASSQGSAPHNEQFF
TGTGCCAGCAGCCAAGGGTCGGCGCCCCACAATGAACAGTTCTTC
>-|TRBJ1-1|-|TRBV9
CASSPQMGNTEAFF
TGTGCCAGCAGCCCCCAGATGGGGAACACTGAAGCTTTCTTT
>few|TRBJ1-4|-|TRBV5-1
CASSLLGVSEKLFF
TGCGCCAGCAGCTTGTTAGGGGTTTCTGAAAAACTGTTTTTT
>-|TRBJ2-1|-|TRBV5-1
CASSPWLGPRKSEQFF
TGCGCCAGCAGCCCCTGGTTGGGGCCAAGAAAGTCTGAGCAGTTCTTC
>-|TRBJ2-1|-|TRBV7-8
CASSSPPTEQFF
TGTGCCAGCAGCTCGCCACCTACTGAGCAGTTCTTC
>-|TRBJ1-6|-|TRBV20-1
CSARVPTYNSPLHF
TGCAGTGCTAGGGTCCCCACTTATAATTCACCCCTCCACTTT